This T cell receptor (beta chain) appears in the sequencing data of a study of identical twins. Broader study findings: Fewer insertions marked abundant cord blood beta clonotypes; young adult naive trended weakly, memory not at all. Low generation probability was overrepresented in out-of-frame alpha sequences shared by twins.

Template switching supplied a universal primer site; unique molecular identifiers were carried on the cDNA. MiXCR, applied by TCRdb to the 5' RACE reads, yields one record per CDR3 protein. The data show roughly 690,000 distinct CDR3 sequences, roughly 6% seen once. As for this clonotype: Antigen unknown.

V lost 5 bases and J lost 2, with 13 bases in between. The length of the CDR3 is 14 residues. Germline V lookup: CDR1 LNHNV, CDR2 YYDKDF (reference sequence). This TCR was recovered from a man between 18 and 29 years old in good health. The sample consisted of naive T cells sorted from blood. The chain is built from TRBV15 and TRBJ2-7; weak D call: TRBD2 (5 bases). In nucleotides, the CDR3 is TGTGCCACCAGCCGGCGGGCTCAACCCTACGAGCAGTACTTC. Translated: CATSRRAQPYEQYF. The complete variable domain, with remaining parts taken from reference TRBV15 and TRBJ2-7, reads DAMVIQNPRYQVTQFGKPVTLSCSQTLNHNVMYWYQQKSSQAPKLLFHYYDKDFNNEADTPDNFQSRRPNTSFCFLDIRSPGLGDTAMYLCATSRRAQPYEQYFGPGTRLTVT.